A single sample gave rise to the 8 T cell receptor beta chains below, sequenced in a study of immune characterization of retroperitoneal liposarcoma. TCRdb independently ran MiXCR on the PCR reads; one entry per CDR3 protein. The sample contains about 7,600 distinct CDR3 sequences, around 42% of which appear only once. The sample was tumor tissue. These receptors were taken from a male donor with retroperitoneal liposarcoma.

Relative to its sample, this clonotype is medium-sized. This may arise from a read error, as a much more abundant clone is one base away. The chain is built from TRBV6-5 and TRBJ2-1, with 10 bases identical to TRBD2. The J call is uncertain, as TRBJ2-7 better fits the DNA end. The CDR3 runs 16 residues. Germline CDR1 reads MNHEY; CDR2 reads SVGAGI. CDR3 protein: CASSDSSGGAYNEQYF. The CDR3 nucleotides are TGTGCCAGCAGTGACTCGAGCGGGGGGGCCTACAATGAGCAGTACTTC.

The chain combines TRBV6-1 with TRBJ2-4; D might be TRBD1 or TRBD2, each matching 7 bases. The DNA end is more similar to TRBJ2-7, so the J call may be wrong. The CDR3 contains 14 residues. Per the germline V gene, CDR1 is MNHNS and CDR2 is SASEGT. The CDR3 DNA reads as TGTGCCAGCAGTAGCGGGACAGCAGCCTACGAGCAGTACTTC. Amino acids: CASSSGTAAYEQYF.

In nucleotides, the CDR3 is TGTGCCAGCAGCTTAGTCAGAGAGACCCAGTACTTC. Translated: CASSLVRETQYF. The rearrangement joins TRBV11-2 to TRBJ2-5; D gene unclear. The germline CDR1 and CDR2 sequences are SGHAT and FQNNGV. This CDR3 comprises 12 residues. The V and J ends lost 1 base and 4 bases respectively, with 4 bases between them.

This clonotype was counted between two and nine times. The CDR3 DNA follows: TGTGCCAGCAGTTATCCACCAAGGGGCGGGAGTTCCTACAATGAGCAGTACTTC. This sequence encodes CASSYPPRGGSSYNEQYF. The rearrangement joins TRBV6-9 to TRBJ2-1, with TRBD2 matching 7 bases. Near its end, the DNA agrees better with TRBJ2-7, so the J call may be wrong. Germline values: CDR1 MNHGY, CDR2 SVAAGI. The CDR3 is made up of 18 amino acids.

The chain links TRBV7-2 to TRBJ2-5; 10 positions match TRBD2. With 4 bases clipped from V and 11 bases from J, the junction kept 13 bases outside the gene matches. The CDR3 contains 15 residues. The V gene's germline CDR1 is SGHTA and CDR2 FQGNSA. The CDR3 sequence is CASSSRSSGSNEQYF. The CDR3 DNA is TGTGCCAGCAGCTCTAGGTCTAGCGGGAGCAATGAGCAGTACTTC.

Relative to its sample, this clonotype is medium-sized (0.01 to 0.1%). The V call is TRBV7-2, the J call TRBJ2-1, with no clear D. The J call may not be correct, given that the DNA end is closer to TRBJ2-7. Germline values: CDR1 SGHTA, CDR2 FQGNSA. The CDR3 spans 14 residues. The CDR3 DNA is TGTGCCAGCAGCTTAGTTGTGGGCAAGTACGAGCAGTACTTC. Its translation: CASSLVVGKYEQYF.

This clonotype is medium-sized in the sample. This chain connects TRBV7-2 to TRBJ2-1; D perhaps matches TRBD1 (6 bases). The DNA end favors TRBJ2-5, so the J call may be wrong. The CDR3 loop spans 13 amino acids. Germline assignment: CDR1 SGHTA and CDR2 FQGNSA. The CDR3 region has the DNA TGTGCCAGCAGCACCTGGACAGCAGAGACCCAGTACTTC. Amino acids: CASSTWTAETQYF.

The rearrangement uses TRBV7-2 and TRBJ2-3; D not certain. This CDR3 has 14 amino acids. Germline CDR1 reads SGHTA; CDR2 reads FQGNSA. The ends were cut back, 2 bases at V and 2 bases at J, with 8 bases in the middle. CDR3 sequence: CASSLSADTDTQYF. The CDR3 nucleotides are TGTGCCAGCAGCTTATCGGCCGACACAGATACGCAGTATTTT.